A single sample is the source of the 7 T cell receptor beta chains below, sequenced in a study of beta chain features in type 1 diabetes. Study results and caveats: All four CD4+ subsets of Type 1 diabetes patients contained TCRB CDR3s that were moderately but significantly shorter.

Every bit of the isolated RNA underwent reverse transcription, so sequencing read expressed TCRB transcripts. Clones were read by immunoSEQ multiplex PCR, and TCRdb kept only the in-frame ones, dropping some. The sample comprises about 150,000 clones, 10% of which are singletons, and more than 0.4% rests with the top ten. Antigen specificity for these receptors is unknown. Sequencing input: central memory CD4+ T cells from blood. These receptor sequences come from a man under 40 with type 1 diabetes.

The chain joins TRBV2 to TRBJ2-7; D is perhaps TRBD2 (6 bases). This CDR3 has 13 residues. Germline V gives CDR1 SNHLY, CDR2 FYNNEI. V lost 6 bases and J lost 7, with 16 bases in between. The CDR3 protein is CASSPGTPKEQYF. The CDR3 DNA reads TGTGCCAGCAGCCCCGGGACTCCCAAAGAGCAGTACTTC.

The chain links TRBV7-3 to TRBJ1-2; TRBD1 agrees at 8 bases. Germline V gene lookup returns CDR1 SGHTA and CDR2 FQGTGA. The J segment lost 6 bases and the V segment lost 2 bases, leaving 2 bases of the junction unmatched. There are 13 residues in the CDR3. The CDR3: CASSLGQGNGYTF. Here the CDR3 DNA reads TGTGCCAGCAGCTTAGGACAGGGAAATGGCTACACCTTC.

The table lists this clone with a few counts. V and J are TRBV9 and TRBJ1-2; tentative D call: TRBD1 (5 bases). The CDR3 totals 13 residues. V gave up 0 bases and J gave up 8 bases, with 11 bases separating them. Germline CDR1 and CDR2: SGDLS and YYNGEE. This CDR3 is CASSVGTRVGYTF. The CDR3 DNA reads as TGTGCCAGCAGCGTAGGGACAAGAGTCGGCTACACCTTC.

In this sample, this clone turned up a few times. V and J are TRBV5-7 and TRBJ1-4; tentative D call: TRBD1 (5 bases). TRBV5-7 is marked as an open reading frame, function uncertain. The CDR3 has 13 residues. V was clipped by 3 bases and J by 6 bases, with 9 bases between them. CDR3: CASSSREDEKLFF. Here the CDR3 DNA reads TGTGCCAGCAGCTCCAGGGAAGATGAAAAACTGTTTTTT.

The chain employs TRBV7-2 and TRBJ2-4, with D perhaps TRBD2 (6 bases). The ends were cut back, 3 bases at V and 4 bases at J, with 13 bases in the middle. Germline CDR1 is SGHTA and CDR2 is FQGNSA. CDR3 length: 15 residues. CDR3 nucleotides: TGTGCCAGCAGCTTGAAGGCCGGAGGGAAAAACATTCAGTACTTC. Residues: CASSLKAGGKNIQYF.

The genes are TRBV7-2 and TRBJ2-1; no firm D call. This CDR3 comprises 13 residues. Between the trimmed V and J ends, which lost 5 bases and 15 bases, there was a span of 20 bases. The germline V gene encodes CDR1 SGHTA and CDR2 FQGNSA. The CDR3 is CASSTQPGSHPFF. CDR3 DNA: TGTGCCAGCAGCACCCAACCCGGGTCTCATCCGTTCTTC.

This chain uses TRBV7-2 with TRBJ2-4, with TRBD2 identical over 7 bases. With 6 bases clipped from V and 1 base from J, the junction kept 9 bases outside the gene matches. Germline CDR1 is SGHTA and CDR2 is FQGNSA. The CDR3 has 16 amino acids. The CDR3 loop is CASSSSGGGAKNIQYF. For the CDR3, the DNA is TGTGCCAGCAGTTCCTCCGGGGGAGGGGCCAAAAACATTCAGTACTTC.